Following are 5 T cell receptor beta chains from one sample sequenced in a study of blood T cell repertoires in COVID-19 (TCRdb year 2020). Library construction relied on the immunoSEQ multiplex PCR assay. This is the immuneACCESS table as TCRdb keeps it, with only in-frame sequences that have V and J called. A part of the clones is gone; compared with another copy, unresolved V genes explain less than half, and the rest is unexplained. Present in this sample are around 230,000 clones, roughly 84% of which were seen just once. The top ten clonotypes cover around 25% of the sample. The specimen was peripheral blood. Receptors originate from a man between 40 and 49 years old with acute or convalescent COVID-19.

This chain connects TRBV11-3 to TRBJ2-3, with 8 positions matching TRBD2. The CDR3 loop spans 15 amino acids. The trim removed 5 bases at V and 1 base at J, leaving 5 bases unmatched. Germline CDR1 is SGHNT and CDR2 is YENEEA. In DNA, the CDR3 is TGTGCCAGCAGCCGCCGGGGGGGTGGCACAGATACGCAGTATTTT. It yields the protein CASSRRGGGTDTQYF.

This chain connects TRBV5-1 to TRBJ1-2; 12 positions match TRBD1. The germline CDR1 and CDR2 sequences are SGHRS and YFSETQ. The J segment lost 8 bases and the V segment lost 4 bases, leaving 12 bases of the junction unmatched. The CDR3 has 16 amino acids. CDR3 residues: CASSVQPGQGAIGYTF. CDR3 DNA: TGCGCCAGCAGCGTACAACCGGGACAGGGGGCGATCGGCTACACCTTC.

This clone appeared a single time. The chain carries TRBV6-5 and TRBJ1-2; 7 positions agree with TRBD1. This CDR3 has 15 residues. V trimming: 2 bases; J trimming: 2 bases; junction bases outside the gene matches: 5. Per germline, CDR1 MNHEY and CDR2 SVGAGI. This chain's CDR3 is CASSYAKTGNYGYTF. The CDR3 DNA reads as TGTGCCAGCAGTTACGCAAAGACAGGGAACTATGGCTACACCTTC.

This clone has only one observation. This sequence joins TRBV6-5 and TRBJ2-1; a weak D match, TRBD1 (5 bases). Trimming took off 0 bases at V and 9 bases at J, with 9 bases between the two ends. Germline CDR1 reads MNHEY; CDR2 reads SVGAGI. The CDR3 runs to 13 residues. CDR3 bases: TGTGCCAGCAGTTACTCAGGGGTTGGTGAGCAGTTCTTC. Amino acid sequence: CASSYSGVGEQFF.

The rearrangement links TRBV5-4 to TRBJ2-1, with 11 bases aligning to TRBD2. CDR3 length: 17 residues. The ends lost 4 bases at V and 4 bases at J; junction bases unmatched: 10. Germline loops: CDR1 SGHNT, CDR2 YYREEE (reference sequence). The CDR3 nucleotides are TGTGCCAGCAGCGGAACGGGACTAGCGGTAAAGTACAATGAGCAGTTCTTC. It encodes CASSGTGLAVKYNEQFF.